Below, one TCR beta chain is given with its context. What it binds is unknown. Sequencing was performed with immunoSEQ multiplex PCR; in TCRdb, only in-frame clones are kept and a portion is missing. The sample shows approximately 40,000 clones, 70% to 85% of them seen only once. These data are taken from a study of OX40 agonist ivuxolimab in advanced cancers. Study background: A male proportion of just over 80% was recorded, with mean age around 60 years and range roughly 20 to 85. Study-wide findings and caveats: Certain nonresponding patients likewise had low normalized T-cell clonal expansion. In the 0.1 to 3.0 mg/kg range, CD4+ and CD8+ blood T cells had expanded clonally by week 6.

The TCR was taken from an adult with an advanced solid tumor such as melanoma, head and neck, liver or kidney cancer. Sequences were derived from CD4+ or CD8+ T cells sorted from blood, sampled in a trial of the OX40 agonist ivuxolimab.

CDR3 residues: CASSLVANLYNEQFF. The CDR3 DNA sequence: TGTGCCAGCAGCTTGGTGGCCAATTTATACAATGAGCAGTTCTTC. This rearrangement joins TRBV5-5 to TRBJ2-1; D call uncertain. Trimming shortened V by 0 bases and J by 4 bases, and 11 bases separated the two germline ends. The germline CDR1 and CDR2 sequences are SGHKS and YYEKEE (reference sequence). The CDR3 extends over 15 amino acids. Filled out from reference TRBV5-5 and TRBJ2-1, the complete variable domain reads DAGVTQSPTHLIKTRGQQVTLRCSPISGHKSVSWYQQVLGQGPQFIFQYYEKEERGRGNFPDRFSARQFPNYSSELNVNALLLGDSALYLCASSLVANLYNEQFFGPGTRLTVL.